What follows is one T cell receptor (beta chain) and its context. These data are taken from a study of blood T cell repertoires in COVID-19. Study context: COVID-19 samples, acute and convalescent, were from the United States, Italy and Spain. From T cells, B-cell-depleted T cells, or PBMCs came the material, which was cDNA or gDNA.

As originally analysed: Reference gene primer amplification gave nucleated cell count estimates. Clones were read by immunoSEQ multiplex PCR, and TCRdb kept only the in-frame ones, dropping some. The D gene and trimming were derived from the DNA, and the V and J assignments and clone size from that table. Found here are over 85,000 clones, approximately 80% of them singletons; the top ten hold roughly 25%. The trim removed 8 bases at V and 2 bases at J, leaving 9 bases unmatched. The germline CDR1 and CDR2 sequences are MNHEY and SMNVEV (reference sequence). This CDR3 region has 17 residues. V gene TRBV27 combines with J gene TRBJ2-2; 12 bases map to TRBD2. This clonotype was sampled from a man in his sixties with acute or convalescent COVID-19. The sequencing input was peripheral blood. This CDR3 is CASRRLAGALNTGELFF. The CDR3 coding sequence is TGTGCCAGCCGGAGACTAGCGGGGGCCTTAAACACCGGGGAGCTGTTTTTT.